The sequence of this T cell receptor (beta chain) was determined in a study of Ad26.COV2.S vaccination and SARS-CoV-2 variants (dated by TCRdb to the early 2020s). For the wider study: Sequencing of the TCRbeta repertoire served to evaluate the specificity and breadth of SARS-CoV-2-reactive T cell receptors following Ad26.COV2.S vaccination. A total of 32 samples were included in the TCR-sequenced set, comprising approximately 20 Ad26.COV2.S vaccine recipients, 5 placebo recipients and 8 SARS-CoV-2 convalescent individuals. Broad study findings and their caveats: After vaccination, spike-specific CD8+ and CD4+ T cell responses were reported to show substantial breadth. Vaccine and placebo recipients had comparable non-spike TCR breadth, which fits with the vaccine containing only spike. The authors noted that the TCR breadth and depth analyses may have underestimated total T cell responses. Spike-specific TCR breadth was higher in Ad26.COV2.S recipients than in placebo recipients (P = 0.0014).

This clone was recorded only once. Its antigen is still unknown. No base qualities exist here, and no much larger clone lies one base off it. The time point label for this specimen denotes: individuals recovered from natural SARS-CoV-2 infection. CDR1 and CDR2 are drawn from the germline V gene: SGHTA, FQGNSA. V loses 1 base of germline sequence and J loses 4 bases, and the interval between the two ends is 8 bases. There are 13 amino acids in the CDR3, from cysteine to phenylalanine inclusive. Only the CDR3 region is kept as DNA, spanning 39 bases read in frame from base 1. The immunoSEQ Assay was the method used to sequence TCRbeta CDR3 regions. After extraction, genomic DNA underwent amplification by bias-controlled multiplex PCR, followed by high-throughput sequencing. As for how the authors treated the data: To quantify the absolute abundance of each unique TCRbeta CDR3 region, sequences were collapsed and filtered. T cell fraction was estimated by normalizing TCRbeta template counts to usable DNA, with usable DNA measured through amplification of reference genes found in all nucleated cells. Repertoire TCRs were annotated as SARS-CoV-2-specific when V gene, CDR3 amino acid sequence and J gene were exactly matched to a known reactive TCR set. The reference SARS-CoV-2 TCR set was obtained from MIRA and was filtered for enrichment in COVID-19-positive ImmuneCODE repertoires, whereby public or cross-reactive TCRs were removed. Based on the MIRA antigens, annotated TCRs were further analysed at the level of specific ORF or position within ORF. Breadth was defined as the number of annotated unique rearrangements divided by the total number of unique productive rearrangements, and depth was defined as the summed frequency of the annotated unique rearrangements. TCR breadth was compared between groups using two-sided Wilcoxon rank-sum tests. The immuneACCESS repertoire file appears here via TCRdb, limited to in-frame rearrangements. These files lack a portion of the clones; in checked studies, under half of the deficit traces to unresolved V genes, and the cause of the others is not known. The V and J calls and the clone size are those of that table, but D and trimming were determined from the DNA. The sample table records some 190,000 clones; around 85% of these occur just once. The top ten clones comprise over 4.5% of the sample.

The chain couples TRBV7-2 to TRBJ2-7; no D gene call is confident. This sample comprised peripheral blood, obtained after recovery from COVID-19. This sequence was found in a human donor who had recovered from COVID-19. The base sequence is TGTGCCAGCAGCTTAGGCGCGAGGTACGAGCAGTACTTC. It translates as CASSLGARYEQYF.